The clone carrying this T cell receptor beta chain was recorded at least ten times. Its antigen is not known. The source of the sample is a study of T cell repertoires in cytomegalovirus infection. Background on the study: Based on public TCR beta signatures, there were indications of CMV infection and of a matching HLA type.

The study's findings and limits: Summed public TCR beta family frequency identified CMV carriers bearing the relevant HLA. The ex vivo response was dominated by HLA-C-restricted CMV-specific TCR beta clonotypes.

TCRdb independently ran MiXCR on the reads; one entry per CDR3 protein. Of some 200,000 distinct CDR3 sequences listed, approximately 19% are singletons. Sequencing was carried out using PBMCs. This receptor was taken from a human donor in good health (CMV status not recorded). Some clones in this sample may be carry-over from other donors' samples.

CDR3 coding DNA: TGTGCCAGCAGCGGGGAACGGTCTGGGACTAGCGGGAGATGGCCCTACGAGCAGTACTTC. This codes for CASSGERSGTSGRWPYEQYF. The J gene is TRBJ2-7, the V gene TRBV5-5, with 14 bases that match TRBD2. The junction had 17 bases not matched to a gene; V was cut back by 4 bases and J by 2 bases. Germline V CDR1 and CDR2: SGHKS, YYEKEE (reference sequence). The length of the CDR3 is 20 residues.